These T cell receptor beta chains were read from a single sample in a study of shared clonotypes between healthy human individuals. Only in-frame clones appear in the TCRdb table, and some are missing; sequencing was by immunoSEQ multiplex PCR. The sample gives hundreds of thousands of clones, over 65% of which show up once; less than 2% is in the top ten. The sample taken for sequencing was memory CD4+ T cells sorted from blood. All receptors derive from a woman aged 30 to 39 in good health. Each CDR3 is given with its conserved first and last residue. D genes are given only for firm matches. Expanded clones get a size class; other rows say once, few or many, or leave the size out.

clone_size: once
v_call: TRBV27
d_call: TRBD2
j_call: TRBJ2-7
cdr3_aa: CASAALAGDYEQYF
cdr3_nt: TGTGCCAGCGCCGCACTAGCGGGAGATTACGAGCAGTACTTC

clone_size: -
v_call: TRBV5-6
d_call: TRBD2
j_call: TRBJ2-2
cdr3_aa: CASSPRTSGSRELFF
cdr3_nt: TGTGCCAGCAGCCCGAGGACTAGCGGGAGCCGGGAGCTGTTTTTT

clone_size: -
v_call: TRBV25-1
d_call: -
j_call: TRBJ1-3
cdr3_aa: CASSDSSDAGNTIYF
cdr3_nt: TGTGCCAGCAGTGATTCATCAGATGCTGGAAACACCATATATTTT

clone_size: -
v_call: TRBV6-5
d_call: -
j_call: TRBJ2-7
cdr3_aa: CASSTGNSGSYEQYF
cdr3_nt: TGTGCCAGCAGTACCGGGAATAGTGGCTCCTACGAGCAGTACTTC

clone_size: few
v_call: TRBV5-1
d_call: -
j_call: TRBJ1-1
cdr3_aa: CASSVDLNTEAFF
cdr3_nt: TGCGCCAGCAGCGTGGACCTGAACACTGAAGCTTTCTTT

clone_size: few
v_call: TRBV29-1
d_call: TRBD2
j_call: TRBJ2-7
cdr3_aa: CSGGTSGYEQYF
cdr3_nt: TGCAGCGGGGGGACTAGCGGCTACGAGCAGTACTTC

clone_size: -
v_call: TRBV6-5
d_call: -
j_call: TRBJ1-1
cdr3_aa: CASSYSPASMNTEAFF
cdr3_nt: TGTGCCAGCAGTTACTCGCCAGCCTCCATGAACACTGAAGCTTTCTTT

clone_size: -
v_call: TRBV5-5
d_call: TRBD2
j_call: TRBJ2-5
cdr3_aa: CASSFGAGEGRVQETQYF
cdr3_nt: TGTGCCAGCAGCTTTGGTGCGGGAGAGGGGAGGGTCCAAGAGACCCAGTACTTC

clone_size: -
v_call: TRBV5-1
d_call: -
j_call: TRBJ2-3
cdr3_aa: CASQRESGTDTQYF
cdr3_nt: TGCGCCTCCCAAAGGGAAAGCGGCACAGATACGCAGTATTTT

clone_size: -
v_call: TRBV10-1
d_call: TRBD2
j_call: TRBJ2-1
cdr3_aa: CASMASGSSYNEQFF
cdr3_nt: TGCGCCTCGATGGCTAGCGGGAGCTCCTACAATGAGCAGTTCTTC

clone_size: few
v_call: TRBV2
d_call: -
j_call: TRBJ2-1
cdr3_aa: CASRFQSSYNEQFF
cdr3_nt: TGTGCCAGCAGGTTCCAAAGCTCCTACAATGAGCAGTTCTTC

clone_size: -
v_call: TRBV2
d_call: TRBD2
j_call: TRBJ2-2
cdr3_aa: CATRFEGLATLAGELFF
cdr3_nt: TGTGCCACCCGATTCGAAGGACTAGCTACGTTGGCCGGGGAGCTGTTTTTT

clone_size: -
v_call: TRBV23-1
d_call: -
j_call: TRBJ1-5
cdr3_aa: CASSQTLRRGNQPQHF
cdr3_nt: TGCGCCAGCAGTCAAACTCTACGCAGGGGCAATCAGCCCCAGCATTTT

clone_size: -
v_call: TRBV28
d_call: TRBD1
j_call: TRBJ1-2
cdr3_aa: CASSSRLGQGGLYGYTF
cdr3_nt: TGTGCCAGCAGCTCTCGGTTGGGACAGGGAGGACTCTATGGCTACACCTTC

clone_size: -
v_call: TRBV28
d_call: -
j_call: TRBJ2-5
cdr3_aa: CASGGRKETQYF
cdr3_nt: TGTGCCAGCGGGGGGCGGAAAGAGACCCAGTACTTC

clone_size: -
v_call: TRBV5-1
d_call: -
j_call: TRBJ2-7
cdr3_aa: CASSLAPQGGYEQYF
cdr3_nt: TGCGCCAGCAGCCTTGCCCCCCAGGGGGGCTACGAGCAGTACTTC

clone_size: -
v_call: TRBV5-4
d_call: -
j_call: TRBJ1-1
cdr3_aa: CASSLGTFWNLNTEAFF
cdr3_nt: TGTGCCAGCAGCTTGGGGACCTTCTGGAACCTGAACACTGAAGCTTTCTTT

clone_size: -
v_call: TRBV6-1
d_call: -
j_call: TRBJ1-4
cdr3_aa: CASSTDGGSEKLFF
cdr3_nt: TGTGCCAGCAGCACGGACGGAGGATCTGAAAAACTGTTTTTT

clone_size: -
v_call: TRBV5-4
d_call: -
j_call: TRBJ2-7
cdr3_aa: CASSFPSGGAGYEQYF
cdr3_nt: TGTGCCAGCAGCTTCCCGTCGGGTGGGGCCGGCTACGAGCAGTACTTC

clone_size: -
v_call: TRBV5-4
d_call: -
j_call: TRBJ2-1
cdr3_aa: CATAPGGAYNEQFF
cdr3_nt: TGTGCCACCGCCCCTGGGGGCGCCTACAATGAGCAGTTCTTC

clone_size: -
v_call: TRBV14
d_call: TRBD1
j_call: TRBJ2-7
cdr3_aa: CASSRGTGVTYEQYF
cdr3_nt: TGTGCCAGCAGCCGAGGGACAGGAGTAACCTACGAGCAGTACTTC

clone_size: -
v_call: TRBV9
d_call: -
j_call: TRBJ2-5
cdr3_aa: CASSGGASETQYF
cdr3_nt: TGTGCCAGCAGCGGCGGCGCATCAGAGACCCAGTACTTC

clone_size: -
v_call: TRBV19
d_call: -
j_call: TRBJ2-2
cdr3_aa: CASQPRAGELFF
cdr3_nt: TGTGCCAGTCAGCCTCGGGCCGGGGAGCTGTTTTTT

clone_size: -
v_call: TRBV6-1
d_call: TRBD2
j_call: TRBJ2-1
cdr3_aa: CASSVTTSGSHNEQFF
cdr3_nt: TGTGCCAGCAGTGTTACCACTAGCGGGAGTCACAATGAGCAGTTCTTC

clone_size: -
v_call: TRBV29-1
d_call: -
j_call: TRBJ1-2
cdr3_aa: CSVAGVNYGYTF
cdr3_nt: TGCAGCGTTGCTGGGGTAAACTATGGCTACACCTTC

clone_size: -
v_call: TRBV7-2
d_call: TRBD2
j_call: TRBJ2-1
cdr3_aa: CASSLVALTSGEQFF
cdr3_nt: TGTGCCAGCAGCTTAGTCGCCCTGACTAGCGGTGAGCAGTTCTTC

clone_size: -
v_call: TRBV5-4
d_call: -
j_call: TRBJ2-7
cdr3_aa: CASQSGIRGEQYF
cdr3_nt: TGTGCCAGCCAAAGTGGAATTAGGGGCGAGCAGTACTTC

clone_size: -
v_call: TRBV5-5
d_call: TRBD2
j_call: TRBJ2-7
cdr3_aa: CASSLSASGRISYEQYF
cdr3_nt: TGTGCCAGCAGCTTGTCGGCTAGCGGGAGAATTTCCTACGAGCAGTACTTC

clone_size: -
v_call: TRBV30
d_call: TRBD1
j_call: TRBJ2-4
cdr3_aa: CAWSLPGTEKNIQYF
cdr3_nt: TGTGCCTGGAGTCTCCCGGGGACAGAGAAAAACATTCAGTACTTC

clone_size: -
v_call: TRBV19
d_call: -
j_call: TRBJ2-7
cdr3_aa: CAKTYEQYF
cdr3_nt: TGTGCCAAGACCTACGAGCAGTACTTC

clone_size: -
v_call: TRBV25-1
d_call: TRBD2
j_call: TRBJ2-1
cdr3_aa: CASESGGSGSHNEQFF
cdr3_nt: TGTGCCAGCGAATCGGGCGGTAGCGGGAGCCACAATGAGCAGTTCTTC

clone_size: -
v_call: TRBV27
d_call: TRBD2
j_call: TRBJ2-7
cdr3_aa: CATASGAGVRYEQYF
cdr3_nt: TGTGCCACCGCAAGCGGGGCGGGGGTGCGCTACGAGCAGTACTTC

clone_size: -
v_call: TRBV15
d_call: -
j_call: TRBJ2-5
cdr3_aa: CATSRTVQETQYF
cdr3_nt: TGTGCCACCAGCAGGACCGTCCAAGAGACCCAGTACTTC

clone_size: -
v_call: TRBV28
d_call: TRBD2
j_call: TRBJ2-1
cdr3_aa: CASSPPSGRAIEQFF
cdr3_nt: TGTGCCAGCAGTCCCCCTAGCGGGAGGGCAATTGAGCAGTTCTTC

clone_size: -
v_call: TRBV7-3
d_call: -
j_call: TRBJ1-3
cdr3_aa: CGWTASGNTIYF
cdr3_nt: TGTGGTTGGACAGCCTCTGGAAACACCATATATTTT

clone_size: -
v_call: TRBV7-6
d_call: -
j_call: TRBJ1-1
cdr3_aa: CASRNQGDTEAFF
cdr3_nt: TGTGCCAGCAGGAACCAAGGGGACACTGAAGCTTTCTTT

clone_size: -
v_call: TRBV2
d_call: TRBD2
j_call: TRBJ2-7
cdr3_aa: CATSSGRRGRVYEQYF
cdr3_nt: TGTGCCACCTCATCGGGAAGACGGGGGAGGGTTTACGAGCAGTACTTC

clone_size: -
v_call: TRBV11-2
d_call: TRBD2
j_call: TRBJ2-1
cdr3_aa: CASSLVRGRGNEQFF
cdr3_nt: TGTGCCAGCAGCTTAGTGCGCGGGAGGGGCAATGAGCAGTTCTTC

clone_size: few
v_call: TRBV6-6
d_call: -
j_call: TRBJ1-5
cdr3_aa: CASSGPNQPQHF
cdr3_nt: TGTGCCAGCAGCGGGCCCAATCAGCCCCAGCATTTT

clone_size: -
v_call: TRBV4-1
d_call: -
j_call: TRBJ1-1
cdr3_aa: CASSQPGRNTEAFF
cdr3_nt: TGCGCCAGCAGCCAACCGGGACGGAACACTGAAGCTTTCTTT

clone_size: -
v_call: TRBV30
d_call: TRBD2
j_call: TRBJ2-3
cdr3_aa: CAWSLAGNTDTQYF
cdr3_nt: TGTGCCTGGAGTCTAGCGGGAAACACAGATACGCAGTATTTT

clone_size: -
v_call: TRBV7-9
d_call: -
j_call: TRBJ2-2
cdr3_aa: CASSLARGELFF
cdr3_nt: TGTGCCAGCAGCTTAGCCCGGGGGGAGCTGTTTTTT

clone_size: once
v_call: TRBV19
d_call: -
j_call: TRBJ2-3
cdr3_aa: CASSIGWSTDTQYF
cdr3_nt: TGTGCCAGTAGTATAGGATGGAGCACAGATACGCAGTATTTT

clone_size: many
v_call: TRBV9
d_call: TRBD1
j_call: TRBJ1-2
cdr3_aa: CASSSQGAGPYGYTF
cdr3_nt: TGTGCCAGCAGCTCACAGGGGGCCGGCCCTTATGGCTACACCTTC

clone_size: -
v_call: TRBV28
d_call: TRBD1
j_call: TRBJ1-1
cdr3_aa: CASTPGQGVVAFF
cdr3_nt: TGTGCCAGCACCCCGGGACAGGGGGTTGTAGCTTTCTTT

clone_size: -
v_call: TRBV7-2
d_call: -
j_call: TRBJ2-7
cdr3_aa: CASSLSPQGPYEQYF
cdr3_nt: TGTGCCAGCAGCTTATCACCCCAGGGCCCCTACGAGCAGTACTTC

clone_size: -
v_call: TRBV9
d_call: -
j_call: TRBJ2-2
cdr3_aa: CASSVGTGELFF
cdr3_nt: TGTGCCAGCAGCGTTGGAACCGGGGAGCTGTTTTTT

clone_size: -
v_call: TRBV7-6
d_call: -
j_call: TRBJ2-1
cdr3_aa: CASSVSGTSYNEQFF
cdr3_nt: TGTGCCAGCAGCGTTAGCGGAACATCCTACAATGAGCAGTTCTTC

clone_size: -
v_call: TRBV2
d_call: TRBD1
j_call: TRBJ1-1
cdr3_aa: CASSERTGGMNTEAFF
cdr3_nt: TGTGCCAGCAGCGAAAGGACAGGGGGGATGAACACTGAAGCTTTCTTT

clone_size: -
v_call: TRBV27
d_call: TRBD2
j_call: TRBJ2-1
cdr3_aa: CASYDLAGGINEQFF
cdr3_nt: TGTGCCAGCTATGACCTAGCGGGAGGGATCAATGAGCAGTTCTTC

clone_size: many
v_call: TRBV2
d_call: -
j_call: TRBJ2-5
cdr3_aa: CASSWTQQETQYF
cdr3_nt: TGTGCCAGCAGCTGGACACAACAAGAGACCCAGTACTTC

clone_size: -
v_call: TRBV5-5
d_call: TRBD2
j_call: TRBJ2-7
cdr3_aa: CASSFLAAPYEQYF
cdr3_nt: TGTGCCAGCAGCTTTCTAGCGGCCCCCTACGAGCAGTACTTC

clone_size: -
v_call: TRBV15
d_call: -
j_call: TRBJ2-1
cdr3_aa: CATSRDPASYNEQFF
cdr3_nt: TGTGCCACCAGCAGAGATCCGGCCTCCTACAATGAGCAGTTCTTC

clone_size: -
v_call: TRBV28
d_call: -
j_call: TRBJ2-3
cdr3_aa: CASTLGGLGDTQYF
cdr3_nt: TGTGCCAGCACCCTGGGTGGGTTGGGAGATACGCAGTATTTT